What follows are 14 T cell receptor beta chains derived from one specimen sequenced in a study of T cell repertoires in cytomegalovirus infection. Each CDR3 protein gets one entry after TCRdb re-called the reads with MiXCR. The data contain 570,000 or so distinct CDR3 sequences, around two fifths of them singletons. No antigen has been assigned to these receptors. Sequences were derived from cultured PBMCs, sampled from culture after CMV antigen stimulation. The receptors were gathered from a human donor in good health (CMV status not recorded). Some clones in this sample may be carry-over from other donors' samples.

This clonotype was detected only a few times. The chain has TRBV11-2 and TRBJ2-5; a possible D gene is TRBD2 (5 bases). The V end lost 0 bases, the J end lost 5 bases, and 13 bases lay between the germline ends. Germline V CDR1 and CDR2: SGHAT, FQNNGV. CDR3 length: 15 residues. CDR3 DNA: TGTGCCAGCAGCTTAGATCGAAATAGCGCCGAGACCCAGTACTTC. Its translation: CASSLDRNSAETQYF.

The V and J genes are TRBV5-1 and TRBJ2-7; D perhaps matches TRBD2 (6 bases). Per germline, CDR1 SGHRS and CDR2 YFSETQ. The CDR3 has 14 residues. The V and J ends lost 4 bases and 5 bases respectively, with 16 bases between them. This CDR3 reads CASSGGTYGDEQYF. The CDR3 DNA reads as TGCGCCAGCAGCGGAGGGACTTATGGGGACGAGCAGTACTTC.

The rearrangement joins TRBV28 to TRBJ2-1; D perhaps matches TRBD2 (7 bases). The CDR3 loop spans 15 amino acids. In germline, CDR1 is MDHEN, CDR2 SYDVKM. Trimming took 7 bases from V and 4 from J, leaving 17 bases between them. The chain's CDR3 is CASNLPGGYYNEQFF. In DNA, the CDR3 is TGTGCCAGCAATCTTCCGGGGGGCTATTACAATGAGCAGTTCTTC.

The rearrangement links TRBV10-3 to TRBJ1-2; 8 bases map to TRBD1. Unmatched junction bases numbered 5, after V lost 0 bases and J lost 2 bases. Germline V CDR1 and CDR2: ENHRY, SYGVKD. The length of the CDR3 is 16 residues. The DNA of the CDR3 is TGTGCCATCAGTGAGTCGGGCAGGGGGCCGAACTATGGCTACACCTTC. The encoded protein is CAISESGRGPNYGYTF.

The DNA for the CDR3 is TGTGCCAGCAGCTCATACAATAATGAAAAACTGTTTTTT. Translating gives CASSSYNNEKLFF. The chain joins TRBV7-2 to TRBJ1-4; no definite D call. Trimming removed 4 bases at V and 4 bases at J, with 7 bases between. Germline assignment: CDR1 SGHTA and CDR2 FQGNSA. This CDR3 comprises 13 residues.

This clonotype turned up a few times. The J gene is TRBJ2-5, the V gene TRBV7-2, with 8 bases lining up with TRBD2. Trimming took 0 bases from V and 5 from J; bases not matched to a gene: 8. Germline CDR1 SGHTA, CDR2 FQGNSA. The CDR3 extends over 16 amino acids. The CDR3 sequence: CASSLAAAGVGETQYF. DNA for the CDR3: TGTGCCAGCAGCTTAGCCGCAGCGGGAGTGGGGGAGACCCAGTACTTC.

This chain connects TRBV6-6 to TRBJ2-1; perhaps TRBD2 as D (5 bases). The V gene's germline CDR1 is MNHNY and CDR2 SVGAGI (reference sequence). Trimming pared 5 bases from V and 5 bases from J, leaving 19 bases between. The CDR3 runs to 16 residues. In nucleotides, the CDR3 is TGTGCCAGCAGTGGAGGTTGGGGTCAATGGGACAATGAGCAGTTCTTC. Translating gives CASSGGWGQWDNEQFF.

This clonotype was observed a few times. The chain joins TRBV7-6 to TRBJ2-3; 11 bases map to TRBD2. This CDR3 has 20 residues. The trim removed 4 bases at V and 0 bases at J, leaving 15 bases unmatched. Germline V gene data show CDR1 as SGHVS and CDR2 as FNYEAQ. This CDR3 is CASSSPRGLAVWTSTDTQYF. As DNA, the CDR3 is TGTGCCAGCAGCTCACCTAGGGGACTAGCGGTCTGGACTAGCACAGATACGCAGTATTTT.

This clonotype was seen a handful of times. The V and J genes are TRBV6-1 and TRBJ2-7; 9 positions agree with TRBD1. Trimming removed 6 bases from V and 4 bases from J; junction bases left unmatched: 10. The CDR3 has 15 amino acids. The germline V gene has CDR1 MNHNS and CDR2 SASEGT. The CDR3: CASRQPGQGSYEQYF. The CDR3, as DNA: TGTGCCAGCAGACAACCGGGACAGGGTTCTTACGAGCAGTACTTC.

The rearrangement uses TRBV7-8 and TRBJ1-5, with D uncertain. The V end lost 5 bases, the J end lost 7 bases, and 12 bases lay between the germline ends. The CDR3 sequence is 13 residues long. CDR1 and CDR2 (germline): SGHVS, FQNEAQ. The CDR3: CASSLHSGQPQHF. CDR3 coding DNA: TGTGCCAGCAGCCTTCACAGTGGACAGCCCCAGCATTTT.

This clonotype was counted many times. The chain recombines TRBV7-2 with TRBJ1-1; D perhaps matches TRBD1 (5 bases). Germline V gives CDR1 SGHTA, CDR2 FQGNSA. V gave up 4 bases and J gave up 1 base, with 10 bases separating them. The CDR3 extends over 14 amino acids. This chain's CDR3 is CASSSSGGNTEAFF. The CDR3 DNA reads TGTGCCAGCAGCTCTTCGGGGGGGAACACTGAAGCTTTCTTT. Full variable domain (remainder filled in from reference TRBV7-2 and TRBJ1-1): GAGVSQSPSNKVTEKGKDVELRCDPISGHTALYWYRQSLGQGLEFLIYFQGNSAPDKSGLPSDRFSAERTGGSVSTLTIQRTQQEDSAVYLCASSSSGGNTEAFFGQGTRLTVV.

This clonotype was recorded a few times. The chain joins TRBV5-1 to TRBJ1-4, with TRBD1 identical over 9 bases. CDR1 and CDR2 from the germline V gene are SGHRS and YFSETQ. Trimming took 3 bases from V and 8 from J; bases not matched to a gene: 11. The CDR3 extends over 16 amino acids. CDR3 residues: CASSSIAGTGWEKLFF. The DNA for the CDR3 is TGCGCCAGCAGCTCGATCGCCGGGACAGGGTGGGAAAAACTGTTTTTT. Variable domain in full (rest from reference TRBV5-1 and TRBJ1-4): KAGVTQTPRYLIKTRGQQVTLSCSPISGHRSVSWYQQTPGQGLQFLFEYFSETQRNKGNFPGRFSGRQFSNSRSEMNVSTLELGDSALYLCASSSIAGTGWEKLFFGSGTQLSVL.

This sequence joins TRBV10-3 and TRBJ2-5; the D is unclear. From germline, CDR1 is ENHRY and CDR2 SYGVKD. The CDR3 contains 16 residues. Trimming pared 4 bases from V and 4 bases from J, leaving 19 bases between. CDR3 amino acids: CAISAYSVPPGETQYF. The CDR3 DNA follows: TGTGCCATCAGTGCATATTCCGTCCCCCCAGGAGAGACCCAGTACTTC.

This chain connects TRBV7-2 to TRBJ2-1; TRBD2 aligns across 16 bases. V dropped 5 bases and J dropped 6; count of bases not matched to a gene: 10. The CDR3 sequence is 18 residues long. CDR1 and CDR2 (germline): SGHTA, FQGNSA. CDR3 sequence reads: CASSPPGLAGGRGNEQFF. In DNA, the CDR3 is TGTGCCAGCAGCCCCCCGGGACTAGCGGGGGGGCGGGGCAATGAGCAGTTCTTC. Full variable domain (outside the CDR3, taken from reference TRBV7-2 and TRBJ2-1): GAGVSQSPSNKVTEKGKDVELRCDPISGHTALYWYRQSLGQGLEFLIYFQGNSAPDKSGLPSDRFSAERTGGSVSTLTIQRTQQEDSAVYLCASSPPGLAGGRGNEQFFGPGTRLTVL.